The source of this T cell receptor beta chain is a study of metastatic and nonmetastatic thyroid tumors. Study-level background: Thyroid patients, malignant and benign, had repertoires compared across blood and tumor or nodule tissue.

Patients underwent thyroid surgery, and none had received any treatment before it. For this clone: Its antigen is unknown.

Source study methods: Clinicopathological groups supplied CDR3 differences that were used to build a distant-metastasis classifier for papillary thyroid cancer. MiXCR re-clonotyped the PCR reads for TCRdb. What appears here as the V and J calls and clone size reflects TCRdb's work, not the paper's. The sample shows approximately 35,000 clones, about 40% of them seen only once. V lost 0 bases, J lost 4 bases, and 7 bases stayed unmatched. Germline V CDR1 and CDR2: SGHRS, YFSETQ. The length of the CDR3 is 16 residues. General study points: Malignant tumors reportedly showed significantly higher TCR beta diversity than benign nodules in both blood and tumor.

The specimen sequenced was tumor tissue. V usage is TRBV5-1 and J usage is TRBJ2-7, with TRBD2 identical over 10 bases. This TCR came from a female donor with papillary thyroid cancer or a benign thyroid nodule (not recorded which). Some clones in this sample may be carry-over from other donors' samples. CDR3 sequence reads: CASSLAGTSAGYEQYF. The CDR3, as DNA: TGCGCCAGCAGCTTGGCCGGGACTAGCGCGGGGTACGAGCAGTACTTC.